A single sample gave rise to the 15 T cell receptor beta chains below, sequenced in a study of blood T cell repertoires in COVID-19. Assay: immunoSEQ multiplex PCR; the TCRdb copy retains only in-frame clones and omits some. Altogether approximately 110,000 clones are present, 82% being singletons, with the ten largest covering roughly 15%. Sequencing was performed on peripheral blood. These receptors were collected from an elderly woman with acute or convalescent COVID-19.

The chain links TRBV6-5 to TRBJ1-6; 8 bases agree with TRBD1. V shed 2 bases, J shed 7 bases, and the junction held 1 base outside the gene matches. Germline-derived CDR1 and CDR2 are MNHEY and SVGAGI. This CDR3 contains 14 residues. CDR3 in amino acids: CASSYGDRNSPLHF. CDR3 nucleotides: TGTGCCAGCAGTTACGGGGACAGGAATTCACCCCTCCACTTT.

The gene calls are TRBV19 and TRBJ2-2, with a weak D call TRBD2 (5 bases). CDR3 length: 14 residues. Germline V lookup: CDR1 LNHDA, CDR2 SQIVND (reference sequence). V was pared by 6 bases and J by 6 bases, with 14 bases between. CDR3 in amino acids: CASRTLSDPGELFF. The CDR3 region has the DNA TGTGCCAGTAGAACTCTTAGCGATCCCGGGGAGCTGTTTTTT.

The V gene is TRBV12-3 or TRBV12-4, the J gene TRBJ1-3; weak D call: TRBD1 (6 bases). The CDR3 consists of 13 residues. V was trimmed by 6 bases and J by 8 bases, leaving 14 bases between them. The CDR3 sequence is CASSRTDQDTIYF. CDR3 sequence (DNA): TGTGCCAGCAGCCGGACAGATCAGGACACCATATATTTT.

On this clone: Sequence at one end of the junction differs from germline and may be a read error. The V gene is TRBV19, the J gene TRBJ2-3; 9 positions agree with TRBD2. Germline V gene sequence: CDR1 LNHDA, CDR2 SQIVND (reference sequence). The CDR3 totals 15 residues. CDR3 nucleotide sequence: TGTGCCAGTAGGATAGCGGGAGTACGGACAGATACGCAGTATTTT. As protein: CASRIAGVRTDTQYF.

The chain combines TRBV7-2 with TRBJ2-5; 14 bases are shared with TRBD2. V lost 5 bases to trimming and J lost 9 bases; unmatched junction nucleotides: 14. The CDR3 has 17 residues. Germline V gene sequence: CDR1 SGHTA, CDR2 FQGNSA. CDR3 amino acids: CASSPAPGLAGAGSQYF. The CDR3 DNA reads TGTGCCAGCAGCCCGGCTCCGGGACTAGCGGGAGCTGGGTCCCAGTACTTC.

The V call is TRBV29-1, the J call TRBJ1-2; D is ambiguous. The length of the CDR3 is 13 residues. The V end was cut by 4 bases, the J end by 2 bases, with 11 bases between. The germline V gene encodes CDR1 SQVTM and CDR2 ANQGSEA. The CDR3 is CSVGAVENYGYTF. For the CDR3, the DNA is TGCAGCGTTGGGGCAGTAGAAAACTATGGCTACACCTTC.

This clone appeared a few times. This CDR3 reads CASTRQSTYNEQFF. In DNA form, the CDR3 reads TGTGCCAGCACCCGACAGTCTACCTACAATGAGCAGTTCTTC. The chain employs TRBV5-4 and TRBJ2-1; D is possibly TRBD1 (5 bases). Germline CDR1 and CDR2: SGHNT and YYREEE (reference sequence). This CDR3 contains 14 residues. V was shortened by 6 bases and J by 2 bases, with 12 bases between the two germline ends.

This clone was seen a handful of times. J is TRBJ1-5 and V is TRBV5-8; D gene ambiguous. The CDR3 runs 14 residues. The germline V gene encodes CDR1 SGHTS and CDR2 YDEGEE. The V gene lost 0 bases and the J gene lost 4 bases, with 8 bases spanning the gap. The CDR3 here is CASSLVSPNQPQHF. CDR3 in DNA: TGTGCCAGCAGCTTGGTGTCTCCTAATCAGCCCCAGCATTTT.

The CDR3 is CASSVSGQPNYGYTF. CDR3 coding DNA: TGTGCCAGCAGCGTCTCGGGACAGCCTAACTATGGCTACACCTTC. V and J are TRBV14 and TRBJ1-2, with 7 bases fitting TRBD1. Germline V gene data show CDR1 as SGHDN and CDR2 as FVKESK. The V gene end was trimmed by 5 bases and the J gene end by 0 bases; junction bases not matched to a gene: 6. The CDR3 runs to 15 residues.

The chain recombines TRBV4-1 with TRBJ2-7; 7 nucleotides line up with TRBD1. V shed 0 bases, J shed 3 bases, and the junction held 5 bases outside the gene matches. This CDR3 region has 15 residues. The germline CDR1 and CDR2 sequences are MGHRA and YSYEKL. The CDR3 loop is CASSQETGWDYEQYV. The CDR3 DNA sequence: TGCGCCAGCAGCCAAGAGACAGGGTGGGACTACGAGCAGTACGTC.

The chain links TRBV20-1 to TRBJ2-1; the match to TRBD1 covers 9 bases. V gave up 6 bases and J gave up 12 bases; unmatched junction bases: 6. CDR1 is DFQATT, CDR2 SNEGSKA, per germline (reference sequence). CDR3 length: 11 amino acids. The CDR3 DNA reads TGCAGTGCCATAACAGGGGGCGCGCAGTTCTTC. It encodes CSAITGGAQFF.

The genes are TRBV19 and TRBJ1-1, with D perhaps TRBD1 (6 bases). The CDR3 spans 13 residues. CDR1 is LNHDA, CDR2 SQIVND, per germline (reference sequence). The ends were cut back, 4 bases at V and 3 bases at J, with 9 bases in the middle. The CDR3 spells CASSRGRHTEAFF. Written as DNA, the CDR3 is TGTGCCAGTAGTAGGGGGCGGCACACTGAAGCTTTCTTT. Complete variable domain (other parts from reference TRBV19 and TRBJ1-1): DGGITQSPKYLFRKEGQNVTLSCEQNLNHDAMYWYRQDPGQGLRLIYYSQIVNDFQKGDIAEGYSVSREKKESFPLTVTSAQKNPTAFYLCASSRGRHTEAFFGQGTRLTVV.

This clone was counted once. This sequence joins TRBV6-5 and TRBJ2-3; 9 bases are a match to TRBD1. After removal of 4 bases from V and 3 bases from J, the junction contained 8 bases not matched to a gene. The CDR3 consists of 16 residues. The V gene's germline CDR1 is MNHEY and CDR2 SVGAGI. The CDR3: CASSFGQGSETDTQYF. CDR3 nucleotide sequence: TGTGCCAGCAGTTTCGGACAGGGGAGTGAGACAGATACGCAGTATTTT.

The rearrangement links TRBV5-5 to TRBJ1-4, with D perhaps TRBD1 (5 bases). The V and J ends lost 0 bases and 8 bases respectively, with 17 bases between them. The CDR3 covers 16 residues. The germline CDR1 and CDR2 sequences are SGHKS and YYEKEE (reference sequence). CDR3 in amino acids: CASSLAPGLKTEKLFF. CDR3 sequence (DNA): TGTGCCAGCAGCTTGGCCCCAGGGCTTAAGACGGAAAAACTGTTTTTT.

This chain connects TRBV6-2 or TRBV6-3 to TRBJ2-7; 9 positions match TRBD2. This CDR3 is built from 15 residues. The V gene end was trimmed by 4 bases and the J gene end by 4 bases; junction bases not matched to a gene: 8. Germline V lookup: CDR1 MNHEY, CDR2 SVGEGT. CDR3 DNA: TGTGCCAGCAGTTTAGCGGGAGAGTCCGCGTACGAGCAGTACGTC. Translated, it gives CASSLAGESAYEQYV.